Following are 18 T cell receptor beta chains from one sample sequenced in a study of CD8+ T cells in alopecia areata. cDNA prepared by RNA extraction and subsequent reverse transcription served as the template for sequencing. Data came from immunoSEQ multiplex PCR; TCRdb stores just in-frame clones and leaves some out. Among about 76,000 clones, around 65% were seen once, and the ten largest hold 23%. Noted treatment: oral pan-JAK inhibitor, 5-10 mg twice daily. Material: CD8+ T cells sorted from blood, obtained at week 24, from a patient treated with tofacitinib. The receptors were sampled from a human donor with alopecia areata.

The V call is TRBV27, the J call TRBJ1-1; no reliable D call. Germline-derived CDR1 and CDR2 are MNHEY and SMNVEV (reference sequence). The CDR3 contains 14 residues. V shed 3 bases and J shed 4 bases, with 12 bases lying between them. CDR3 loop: CASSFSGVGTEAFF. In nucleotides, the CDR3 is TGTGCCAGCAGTTTTTCCGGGGTGGGCACTGAAGCTTTCTTT.

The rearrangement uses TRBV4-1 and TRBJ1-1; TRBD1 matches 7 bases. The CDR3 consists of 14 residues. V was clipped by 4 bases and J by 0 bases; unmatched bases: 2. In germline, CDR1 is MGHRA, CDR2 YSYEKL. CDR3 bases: TGCGCCAGCAGCCTCAGGGGGGTGAACACTGAAGCTTTCTTT. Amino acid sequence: CASSLRGVNTEAFF.

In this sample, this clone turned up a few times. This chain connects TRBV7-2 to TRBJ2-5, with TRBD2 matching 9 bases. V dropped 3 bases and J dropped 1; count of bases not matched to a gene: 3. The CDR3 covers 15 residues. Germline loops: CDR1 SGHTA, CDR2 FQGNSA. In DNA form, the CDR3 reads TGTGCCAGCAGCTTTGGCGGGGGGGCCCAAGAGACCCAGTACTTC. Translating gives CASSFGGGAQETQYF. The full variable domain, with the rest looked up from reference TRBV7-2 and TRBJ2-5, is GAGVSQSPSNKVTEKGKDVELRCDPISGHTALYWYRQSLGQGLEFLIYFQGNSAPDKSGLPSDRFSAERTGGSVSTLTIQRTQQEDSAVYLCASSFGGGAQETQYFGPGTRLLVL.

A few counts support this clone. The CDR3, as DNA: TGCGCCAGCAGCCAAGATTTCACTCGGGGAGGCTATGGCTACACCTTC. It is translated as CASSQDFTRGGYGYTF. The rearrangement joins TRBV4-3 to TRBJ1-2; D remains ambiguous. CDR1 and CDR2 from the germline V gene are LGHNA and YSLEER. CDR3 length: 16 residues. V lost 0 bases and J 4 bases, leaving 15 bases between the germline ends.

CDR3 region: CASSPLHGGSYEQYF. Written as DNA, the CDR3 is TGCGCCAGCAGCCCGCTCCACGGGGGTTCCTACGAGCAGTACTTC. V gene TRBV4-1 combines with J gene TRBJ2-7, with D perhaps TRBD2 (6 bases). V was shortened by 4 bases and J by 1 base, with 14 bases between the two germline ends. The CDR3 has 15 amino acids. Germline V gene data show CDR1 as MGHRA and CDR2 as YSYEKL.

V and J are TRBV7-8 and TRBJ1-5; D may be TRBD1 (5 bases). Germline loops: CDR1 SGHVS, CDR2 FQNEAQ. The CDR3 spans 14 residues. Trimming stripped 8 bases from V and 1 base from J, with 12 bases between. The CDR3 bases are TGTGCCAGCCGTCCAGGGACGAGCAATCAGCCCCAGCATTTT. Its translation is CASRPGTSNQPQHF.

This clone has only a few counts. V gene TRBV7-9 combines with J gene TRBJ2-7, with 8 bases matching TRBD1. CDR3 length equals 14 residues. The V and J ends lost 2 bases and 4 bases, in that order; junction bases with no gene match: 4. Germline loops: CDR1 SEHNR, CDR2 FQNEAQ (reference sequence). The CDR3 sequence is CASSLQGARYEQYF. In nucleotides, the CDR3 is TGTGCCAGCAGCTTACAGGGGGCGCGGTACGAGCAGTACTTC. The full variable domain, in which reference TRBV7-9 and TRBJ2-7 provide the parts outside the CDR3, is DTGVSQNPRHKITKRGQNVTFRCDPISEHNRLYWYRQTLGQGPEFLTYFQNEAQLEKSRLLSDRFSAERPKGSFSTLEIQRTEQGDSAMYLCASSLQGARYEQYFGPGTRLTVT.

The CDR3 sequence: CASSPEITSGANVLTF. In nucleotides, the CDR3 is TGTGCCAGCAGCCCAGAGATAACTTCTGGGGCCAACGTCCTGACTTTC. The chain employs TRBV7-7 and TRBJ2-6, with D unresolved. Germline V CDR1 and CDR2: SSHAT, FNYEAQ (reference sequence). Trimming left V 5 bases short and J 1 base short, with 12 bases between. The CDR3 runs to 16 residues.

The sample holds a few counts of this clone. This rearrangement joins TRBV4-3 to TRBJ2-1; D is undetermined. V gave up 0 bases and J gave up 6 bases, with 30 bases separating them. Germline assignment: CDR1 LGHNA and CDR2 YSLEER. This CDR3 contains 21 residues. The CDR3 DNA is TGCGCCAGCAGCCAAGATTTTCTCCAGTCTGGTACCTTGCTAGGCACCAATGAGCAGTTCTTC. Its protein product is CASSQDFLQSGTLLGTNEQFF.

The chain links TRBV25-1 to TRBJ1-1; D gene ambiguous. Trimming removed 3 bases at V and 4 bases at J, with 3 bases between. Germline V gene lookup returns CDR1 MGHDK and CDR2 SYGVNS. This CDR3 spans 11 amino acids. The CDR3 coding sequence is TGTGCCAGCAGTGACCCCACTGAAGCTTTCTTT. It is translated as CASSDPTEAFF.

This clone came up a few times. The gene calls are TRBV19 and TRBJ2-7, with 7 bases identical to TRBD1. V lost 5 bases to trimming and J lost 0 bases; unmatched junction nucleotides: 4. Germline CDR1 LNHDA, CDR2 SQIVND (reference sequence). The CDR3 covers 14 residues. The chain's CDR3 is CASSPGQVSYEQYF. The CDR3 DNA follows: TGTGCCAGTAGTCCCGGACAGGTCTCCTACGAGCAGTACTTC.

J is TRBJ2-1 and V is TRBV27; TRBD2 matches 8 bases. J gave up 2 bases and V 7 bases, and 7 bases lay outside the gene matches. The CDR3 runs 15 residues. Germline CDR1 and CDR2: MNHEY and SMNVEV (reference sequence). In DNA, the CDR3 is TGTGCCAGCACCTCGGGACTAGTAGCCTACAATGAGCAGTTCTTC. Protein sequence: CASTSGLVAYNEQFF.

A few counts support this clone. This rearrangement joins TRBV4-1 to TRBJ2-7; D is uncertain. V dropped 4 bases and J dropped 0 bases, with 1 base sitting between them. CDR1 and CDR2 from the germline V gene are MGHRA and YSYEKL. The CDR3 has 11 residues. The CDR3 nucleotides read TGCGCCAGCAGCCCCTCCTACGAGCAGTACTTC. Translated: CASSPSYEQYF.

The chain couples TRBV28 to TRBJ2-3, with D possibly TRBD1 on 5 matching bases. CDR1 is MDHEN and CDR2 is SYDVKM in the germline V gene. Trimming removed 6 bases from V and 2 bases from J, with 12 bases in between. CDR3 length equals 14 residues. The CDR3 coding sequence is TGTGCCAGCAGACGGGCAGGACACACAGATACGCAGTATTTT. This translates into CASRRAGHTDTQYF.

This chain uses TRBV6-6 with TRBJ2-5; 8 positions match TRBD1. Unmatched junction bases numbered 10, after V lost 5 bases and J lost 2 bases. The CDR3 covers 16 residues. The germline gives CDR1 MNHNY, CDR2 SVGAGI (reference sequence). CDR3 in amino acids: CASSQGARRWQETQYF. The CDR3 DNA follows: TGTGCCAGCAGTCAGGGGGCGCGCCGGTGGCAAGAGACCCAGTACTTC.

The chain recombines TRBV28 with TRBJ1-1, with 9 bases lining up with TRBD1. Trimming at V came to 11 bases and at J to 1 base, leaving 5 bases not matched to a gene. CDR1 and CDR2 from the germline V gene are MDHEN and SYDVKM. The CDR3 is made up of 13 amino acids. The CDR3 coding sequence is TGTGCCGCACAGGACAGGGGGAACACTGAAGCTTTCTTT. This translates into CAAQDRGNTEAFF.

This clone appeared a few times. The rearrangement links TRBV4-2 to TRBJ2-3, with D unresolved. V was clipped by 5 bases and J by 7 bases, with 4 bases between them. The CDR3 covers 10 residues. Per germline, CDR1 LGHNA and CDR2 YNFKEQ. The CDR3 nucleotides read TGTGCCAGCAGCGCAAATACGCAGTATTTT. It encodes CASSANTQYF.

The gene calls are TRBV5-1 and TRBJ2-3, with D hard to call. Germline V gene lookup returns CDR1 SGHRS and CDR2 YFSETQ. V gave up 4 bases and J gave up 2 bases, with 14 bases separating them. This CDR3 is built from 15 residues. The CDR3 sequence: CASSPTVDSTDTQYF. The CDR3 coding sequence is TGCGCCAGCAGCCCAACGGTCGATTCCACAGATACGCAGTATTTT.